These 27 T cell receptor beta chains came from one sample sequenced in a study of immune evolution from preneoplasia to lung adenocarcinoma. Repertoires were generated with immunoSEQ multiplex PCR, while TCRdb's copy carries only in-frame clones and drops some. This table holds about 15,000 clones, more than 65% found once. The material sequenced was FFPE minimally invasive lung adenocarcinoma tissue. These receptors were obtained from a person between 60 and 80 years old with lung adenocarcinoma.

The V gene is TRBV7-3, the J gene TRBJ2-1, with TRBD1 matching over 7 bases. The CDR3 runs 16 residues. V was pared by 4 bases and J by 0 bases, with 6 bases of the junction left unmatched. Looked up from germline, CDR1 is SGHTA and CDR2 is FQGTGA. The DNA of the CDR3 is TGTGCCAGCAGCTCCGGACAGGAGTACTCCTACAATGAGCAGTTCTTC. Its translation: CASSSGQEYSYNEQFF.

The chain carries TRBV4-3 and TRBJ2-3; D is unclear. The CDR3 loop spans 13 amino acids. V lost 4 bases to trimming and J lost 6 bases, with 11 bases between them. In germline, CDR1 is LGHNA, CDR2 YSLEER. CDR3 bases: TGCGCCAGCAGCCTCCAAGATCGGGATACGCAGTATTTT. Translation gives CASSLQDRDTQYF.

The chain uses TRBV2 and TRBJ1-2, with D possibly being TRBD1 (5 bases). V was shortened by 8 bases and J by 2 bases, with 21 bases between the two germline ends. Germline values: CDR1 SNHLY, CDR2 FYNNEI. This CDR3 contains 16 residues. CDR3 protein: CASLEEGAERNYGYTF. The CDR3 bases are TGTGCCAGCCTAGAGGAAGGGGCCGAACGAAACTATGGCTACACCTTC.

The rearrangement uses TRBV27 and TRBJ2-2; 10 positions agree with TRBD1. The CDR3 has 15 residues. CDR1 is MNHEY, CDR2 SMNVEV, per germline (reference sequence). V was pared by 5 bases and J by 8 bases, with 8 bases of the junction left unmatched. CDR3: CASSLGTGVKGELFF. CDR3 coding DNA: TGTGCCAGCAGTCTAGGGACAGGGGTAAAGGGGGAGCTGTTTTTT.

The rearrangement links TRBV28 to TRBJ2-1; TRBD1 might be the D (7 bases). Between the trimmed V and J ends, which lost 5 bases and 4 bases, there was a span of 18 bases. The CDR3 spans 16 residues. The germline V gene encodes CDR1 MDHEN and CDR2 SYDVKM. The CDR3 nucleotides read TGTGCCAGCAGTGGGACAGCCCGGGGGAAATACAATGAGCAGTTCTTC. It specifies CASSGTARGKYNEQFF.

The chain combines TRBV14 with TRBJ2-1; 9 bases fit TRBD2. The ends lost 2 bases at V and 7 bases at J; junction bases unmatched: 18. CDR3 length: 19 amino acids. Germline V CDR1 and CDR2: SGHDN, FVKESK. CDR3 sequence: CASSQSRSSGGPLLNEQFF. The CDR3 DNA sequence: TGTGCCAGCAGCCAAAGTAGGTCGAGCGGGGGGCCTCTTTTGAATGAGCAGTTCTTC. The variable domain in full, completed from reference TRBV14 and TRBJ2-1, reads EAGVTQFPSHSVIEKGQTVTLRCDPISGHDNLYWYRRVMGKEIKFLLHFVKESKQDESGMPNNRFLAERTGGTYSTLKVQPAELEDSGVYFCASSQSRSSGGPLLNEQFFGPGTRLTVL.

The J gene is TRBJ2-6, the V gene TRBV11-2; D is possibly TRBD1 or TRBD2 (5 bases each). With 2 bases removed from V and 4 bases from J, the gap between germline ends came to 9 bases. This CDR3 spans 15 amino acids. Germline V CDR1 and CDR2: SGHAT, FQNNGV. In DNA, the CDR3 is TGTGCCAGCAGCTTATCCGGGGCCGGGGCCAACGTCCTGACTTTC. It is translated as CASSLSGAGANVLTF.

The rearrangement joins TRBV27 to TRBJ1-5; D call uncertain. CDR3 length equals 13 residues. The V gene lost 5 bases and the J gene lost 3 bases, with 8 bases spanning the gap. CDR1 is MNHEY and CDR2 is SMNVEV in the germline V gene (reference sequence). The CDR3 region is CASSGKPNQPQHF. Written as DNA, the CDR3 is TGTGCCAGCAGTGGGAAACCCAATCAGCCCCAGCATTTT.

The chain is built from TRBV9 and TRBJ2-2, with 7 nucleotides matching TRBD1. Germline loops: CDR1 SGDLS, CDR2 YYNGEE. The CDR3 totals 16 residues. The junction had 10 bases not matched to a gene; V was cut back by 3 bases and J by 5 bases. CDR3 nucleotides: TGTGCCAGCAGCGGTAAGGGGGCAGTTTCGACCGGGGAGCTGTTTTTT. Translating it yields CASSGKGAVSTGELFF.

The V call is TRBV15, the J call TRBJ1-1, with a tentative D call TRBD1 (5 bases). The CDR3 is 15 residues long. The germline V gene has CDR1 LNHNV and CDR2 YYDKDF (reference sequence). The ends were cut back, 1 base at V and 6 bases at J, with 15 bases in the middle. The CDR3: CATSRVSGRGSEAFF. The DNA of the CDR3 is TGTGCCACCAGCAGAGTTTCAGGGAGAGGCTCTGAAGCTTTCTTT.

This chain uses TRBV5-1 with TRBJ2-2, with D maybe TRBD2 (5 bases). V lost 0 bases, J lost 6 bases, and 12 bases lay in between. The CDR3 sequence is 15 residues long. Germline V gene sequence: CDR1 SGHRS, CDR2 YFSETQ. CDR3 residues: CASSLVPGLAGELFF. CDR3 nucleotides: TGCGCCAGCAGCTTGGTTCCGGGGTTGGCCGGGGAGCTGTTTTTT.

This clone showed up just once. The chain carries TRBV5-1 and TRBJ2-5, with D tentatively TRBD1 or TRBD2 (5 bases each). CDR1 and CDR2 (germline): SGHRS, YFSETQ. There are 15 residues in the CDR3. V was shortened by 5 bases and J by 5 bases, with 19 bases between the two germline ends. CDR3 in amino acids: CASSQRDPTRETQYF. The CDR3, as DNA: TGCGCCAGCAGTCAAAGGGACCCGACCAGGGAGACCCAGTACTTC. Full variable domain (outside the CDR3, taken from reference TRBV5-1 and TRBJ2-5): KAGVTQTPRYLIKTRGQQVTLSCSPISGHRSVSWYQQTPGQGLQFLFEYFSETQRNKGNFPGRFSGRQFSNSRSEMNVSTLELGDSALYLCASSQRDPTRETQYFGPGTRLLVL.

This sequence joins TRBV5-4 and TRBJ2-1; D is uncertain. The CDR3 covers 13 residues. CDR1 SGHNT and CDR2 YYREEE come from the germline V gene (reference sequence). Trimming left V 0 bases short and J 9 bases short, with 10 bases between. The CDR3 sequence is CASSLDPDGEQFF. Written as DNA, the CDR3 is TGTGCCAGCAGCTTGGATCCAGATGGTGAGCAGTTCTTC.

The rearrangement joins TRBV19 to TRBJ1-1, with a weak D call TRBD1 (6 bases). The germline V gene encodes CDR1 LNHDA and CDR2 SQIVND (reference sequence). Trimming shortened V by 7 bases and J by 6 bases, and 21 bases separated the two germline ends. The CDR3 spans 15 residues. In nucleotides, the CDR3 is TGTGCCAGTACCCTGGGACATTCCCAGCGGGCTGAAGCTTTCTTT. Translating gives CASTLGHSQRAEAFF. The full variable domain, completed using reference TRBV19 and TRBJ1-1, is DGGITQSPKYLFRKEGQNVTLSCEQNLNHDAMYWYRQDPGQGLRLIYYSQIVNDFQKGDIAEGYSVSREKKESFPLTVTSAQKNPTAFYLCASTLGHSQRAEAFFGQGTRLTVV.

This clone was seen a single time. The chain couples TRBV28 to TRBJ1-2; no clear D. V was trimmed by 2 bases and J by 4 bases, leaving 11 bases between them. In germline, CDR1 is MDHEN, CDR2 SYDVKM. The CDR3 consists of 14 residues. The CDR3 DNA reads as TGTGCCAGCAGTTTAGCCCTACGGGCCTATGGCTACACCTTC. Protein: CASSLALRAYGYTF.

The chain recombines TRBV28 with TRBJ2-5; 7 bases map to TRBD2. The J segment lost 4 bases and the V segment lost 3 bases, leaving 8 bases of the junction unmatched. There are 15 residues in the CDR3. Looked up from germline, CDR1 is MDHEN and CDR2 is SYDVKM. This chain's CDR3 is CASSFVAGSTETQYF. Written as DNA, the CDR3 is TGTGCCAGCAGTTTTGTAGCGGGTTCGACAGAGACCCAGTACTTC.

This clone was seen more than once but under ten times. The chain couples TRBV7-8 to TRBJ2-7, with D tentatively TRBD1 (6 bases). The V gene's germline CDR1 is SGHVS and CDR2 FQNEAQ. V gave up 5 bases and J gave up 0 bases, with 8 bases separating them. The CDR3 has 13 residues. The CDR3 loop is CASSPRGSYEQYF. CDR3 sequence (DNA): TGTGCCAGCAGCCCCAGGGGCTCCTACGAGCAGTACTTC. The full variable domain, rest sourced from reference TRBV7-8 and TRBJ2-7, is GAGVSQSPRYKVAKRGQDVALRCDPISGHVSLFWYQQALGQGPEFLTYFQNEAQLDKSGLPSDRFFAERPEGSVSTLKIQRTQQEDSAVYLCASSPRGSYEQYFGPGTRLTVT.

V and J are TRBV19 and TRBJ1-5; D ambiguous. The V gene lost 5 bases and the J gene lost 0 bases, with 8 bases spanning the gap. The CDR3 consists of 14 residues. Germline CDR1 and CDR2: LNHDA and SQIVND (reference sequence). The CDR3: CASSGSLSNQPQHF. CDR3 coding DNA: TGTGCCAGTAGTGGGTCCCTTAGCAATCAGCCCCAGCATTTT.

The V call is TRBV6-5, the J call TRBJ2-1; no definite D call. The germline V gene encodes CDR1 MNHEY and CDR2 SVGAGI. CDR3 length: 13 amino acids. V lost 2 bases and J 7 bases, leaving 9 bases between the germline ends. CDR3 in amino acids: CASSYRRKNEQFF. As DNA, the CDR3 is TGTGCCAGCAGTTACCGTAGAAAGAATGAGCAGTTCTTC.

This chain joins TRBV4-2 and TRBJ2-3; D perhaps matches TRBD2 (6 bases). Per the germline V gene, CDR1 is LGHNA and CDR2 is YNFKEQ. Trimming took 0 bases from V and 1 from J, leaving 17 bases between them. The CDR3 has 18 amino acids. CDR3 in amino acids: CASSQEKGSGAGTDTQYF. CDR3 coding DNA: TGTGCCAGCAGCCAAGAAAAAGGTTCGGGAGCAGGCACAGATACGCAGTATTTT.

The J gene is TRBJ1-6, the V gene TRBV5-1; TRBD1 might be the D (6 bases). The germline CDR1 and CDR2 sequences are SGHRS and YFSETQ. This CDR3 region has 15 residues. V lost 5 bases and J 10 bases, leaving 19 bases between the germline ends. The CDR3, as DNA: TGCGCCAGCAGTGAAGAAGGGGGTTACTGGTCACCCCTCCACTTT. This translates into CASSEEGGYWSPLHF.

As DNA, the CDR3 is TGTGCCAGTAGTATAGATCGCGCAGCGGGAGATCCCGGGGAGCTGTTTTTT. Protein product: CASSIDRAAGDPGELFF. The chain recombines TRBV19 with TRBJ2-2, with TRBD2 matching 8 bases. The CDR3 spans 17 residues. Germline loops: CDR1 LNHDA, CDR2 SQIVND (reference sequence). V gave up 0 bases and J gave up 6 bases; unmatched junction bases: 9.

The chain carries TRBV28 and TRBJ2-7; 7 bases line up with TRBD1. CDR3 length: 13 residues. The J segment lost 4 bases and the V segment lost 2 bases, leaving 2 bases of the junction unmatched. CDR1 and CDR2 (germline): MDHEN, SYDVKM. CDR3: CASSLGTAYEQYF. The DNA for the CDR3 is TGTGCCAGCAGTTTAGGGACAGCTTACGAGCAGTACTTC.

This clone was seen just once. The J gene is TRBJ2-3, the V gene TRBV11-3; D is possibly TRBD1 or TRBD2 (5 bases each). V lost 3 bases and J 3 bases, leaving 22 bases between the germline ends. CDR1 and CDR2 (germline): SGHNT, YENEEA. CDR3 length equals 18 residues. DNA of the CDR3: TGTGCCAGCAGCTTCAGGAGGATGGTCGAGTGGGGGACAGATACGCAGTATTTT. Protein: CASSFRRMVEWGTDTQYF. The full variable domain, rest sourced from reference TRBV11-3 and TRBJ2-3, is EAGVVQSPRYKIIEKKQPVAFWCNPISGHNTLYWYLQNLGQGPELLIRYENEEAVDDSQLPKDRFSAERLKGVDSTLKIQPAELGDSAVYLCASSFRRMVEWGTDTQYFGPGTRLTVL.

This sequence joins TRBV4-3 and TRBJ1-4; no firm D call. This CDR3 comprises 15 residues. CDR1 LGHNA and CDR2 YSLEER come from the germline V gene. V dropped 2 bases and J dropped 0 bases, with 7 bases sitting between them. Here the CDR3 reads CASSQTASTNEKLFF. In DNA form, the CDR3 reads TGCGCCAGCAGCCAAACCGCATCAACTAATGAAAAACTGTTTTTT.

The chain employs TRBV2 and TRBJ2-1, with TRBD1 as a possible D gene (5 bases). In germline, CDR1 is SNHLY, CDR2 FYNNEI. V was pared by 9 bases and J by 8 bases, with 17 bases between. CDR3 size: 13 residues. This CDR3 reads CASKRVPGYEQFF. The CDR3 bases are TGTGCCAGTAAACGGGTCCCAGGGTATGAGCAGTTCTTC.

The gene calls are TRBV28 and TRBJ2-1, with 8 nucleotides matching TRBD1. The CDR3 loop spans 15 amino acids. Germline CDR1 is MDHEN and CDR2 is SYDVKM. V lost 5 bases, J lost 0 bases, and 3 bases stayed unmatched. The DNA for the CDR3 is TGTGCCAGCAGTCACGACAGGGGCTCCTACAATGAGCAGTTCTTC. This translates into CASSHDRGSYNEQFF.